This entry lists 12 T cell receptor beta chains sequenced from one sample in a study of glioma-infiltrating T cells. The iRepertoire nested amplicon-rescue multiplex PCR amplified TCR alpha and beta CDR3s from RNA. A single record per CDR3 protein comes from TCRdb applying MiXCR to the multiplex PCR reads. This table has approximately 88,000 distinct CDR3 sequences, 20% to 25% appearing once. The specimen sequenced was glioma tissue, nonneoplastic brain tissue, or PBMCs (not recorded which). All receptors come from a human donor with low-grade glioma or glioblastoma, undergoing nonglioma brain surgery, or in good health (not recorded which).

This clonotype was counted ten times or more. The rearrangement links TRBV20-1 to TRBJ2-1; D may be TRBD1 or TRBD2 (5 bases each). The CDR3 extends over 14 amino acids. V was clipped by 3 bases and J by 0 bases, with 9 bases between them. The V gene's germline CDR1 is DFQATT and CDR2 SNEGSKA (reference sequence). In DNA form, the CDR3 reads TGCAGTGCTAGCGGGGCCGTCTCCTACAATGAGCAGTTCTTC. Translation: CSASGAVSYNEQFF.

V gene TRBV18 combines with J gene TRBJ2-6; D is ambiguous. The V gene lost 4 bases and the J gene lost 2 bases, with 3 bases spanning the gap. This CDR3 has 13 amino acids. Germline V CDR1 and CDR2: KGHSH, LQKENI. This CDR3 is CASSRAGANVLTF. Written as DNA, the CDR3 is TGTGCCAGCTCACGGGCTGGGGCCAACGTCCTGACTTTC.

This clonotype came up many times. V gene TRBV6-1 combines with J gene TRBJ1-3; no definite D call. This CDR3 is 15 amino acids long. Trimming pared 5 bases from V and 0 bases from J, leaving 11 bases between. Germline V gives CDR1 MNHNS, CDR2 SASEGT. CDR3 nucleotides: TGTGCCAGCAGTTATGCAGAAACCTCTGGAAACACCATATATTTT. Translation gives CASSYAETSGNTIYF.

The J gene is TRBJ2-3, the V gene TRBV2, with 11 bases identical to TRBD2. From germline, CDR1 is SNHLY and CDR2 FYNNEI. V dropped 9 bases and J dropped 3; count of bases not matched to a gene: 8. This CDR3 is 15 amino acids long. The CDR3 coding sequence is TGTGCCAGTACCCTTAGCGGGGGGGTGACAGATACGCAGTATTTT. Protein product: CASTLSGGVTDTQYF.

The chain couples TRBV12-3 or TRBV12-4 to TRBJ2-3; 7 bases fit TRBD1. CDR3 size: 14 residues. V shed 7 bases and J 2 bases; nucleotides not matched to a gene: 6. The CDR3 region is CASKDRGPTDTQYF. For the CDR3, the DNA is TGTGCCAGCAAAGATAGGGGGCCCACAGATACGCAGTATTTT.

This clonotype has only a few counts. V usage is TRBV29-1 and J usage is TRBJ2-1; possibly TRBD2 for D (5 bases). There are 14 residues in the CDR3. Germline V lookup: CDR1 SQVTM, CDR2 ANQGSEA. Trimming shortened V by 7 bases and J by 9 bases, and 22 bases separated the two germline ends. The chain's CDR3 is CSDGQLERRSEQFF. The CDR3 DNA reads TGCAGCGATGGTCAACTAGAAAGGAGGAGTGAGCAGTTCTTC.

This clonotype was found many times. V gene TRBV6-6 combines with J gene TRBJ2-1; 8 positions match TRBD2. J lost 4 bases, V lost 0 bases, and 8 bases had no gene match. Germline CDR1 and CDR2: MNHNY and SVGAGI (reference sequence). The CDR3 has 17 residues. The chain's CDR3 is CASSYSSQRGIYNEQFF. The DNA for the CDR3 is TGTGCCAGCAGTTACTCCTCCCAGCGGGGGATATACAATGAGCAGTTCTTC.

This clonotype occurred once. One base away lies a much larger clone, so this may be a sequencing read error. The chain joins TRBV20-1 to TRBJ2-1; 9 bases are shared with TRBD1. Germline V gene data show CDR1 as DFQATT and CDR2 as SNEGSKA (reference sequence). The CDR3 is 13 amino acids. Here the CDR3 DNA reads TGCAGTGTGCGCCGGGACAGGGTCTCGGGGCAGTCCTTC. This translates into CSVRRDRVSGQSF.

This chain connects TRBV12-3 or TRBV12-4 to TRBJ2-3; 11 bases line up with TRBD1. The CDR3 totals 14 residues. V lost 5 bases, J lost 5 bases, and 3 bases stayed unmatched. DNA of the CDR3: TGTGCCAGCAGTCTGGACAGGGGGCAAGATACGCAGTATTTT. Its protein product is CASSLDRGQDTQYF.

This clonotype was seen at least ten times. Here the CDR3 reads CASSFRGLAVGTTDTQYF. DNA of the CDR3: TGTGCCAGCAGTTTCCGCGGACTAGCGGTCGGCACCACAGATACGCAGTATTTT. The chain combines TRBV6-2 or TRBV6-3 with TRBJ2-3; TRBD2 agrees at 10 bases. The CDR3 is 18 amino acids. Losses at the gene ends were 4 bases for V and 2 bases for J; bases not matched to a gene: 12. The germline CDR1 and CDR2 sequences are MNHEY and SVGEGT.

The table lists this clonotype with many counts. The gene calls are TRBV18 and TRBJ1-5; D uncertain. CDR3 length equals 17 residues. V lost 4 bases to trimming and J lost 0 bases, with 16 bases between them. Germline values: CDR1 KGHSH, CDR2 LQKENI. CDR3 DNA sequence: TGTGCCAGCTCACATCAGCCGCCCCGTCGTAGCAATCAGCCCCAGCATTTT. Translation: CASSHQPPRRSNQPQHF.

A word on this clonotype: A read error may be the cause here, since a much bigger clone is one base away. V is TRBV7-2 and J is TRBJ2-1, with D tentatively TRBD2 (5 bases). The CDR3 runs to 13 residues. Germline assignment: CDR1 SGHTA and CDR2 FQGNSA. Deletions cut 2 bases from V and 15 bases from J, with 17 bases between. In nucleotides, the CDR3 is TGTGCCAGCAGCTTAAGAAGTGGAGGACGCCCGTTCTTC. Residues: CASSLRSGGRPFF.